This T cell receptor beta chain is drawn from a study of CD8 T cells in Susac syndrome. V lost 4 bases and J 3 bases, leaving 23 bases between the germline ends. CDR1 and CDR2 (germline): SGHDT, YYEEEE. This CDR3 comprises 17 residues. TCR beta was sequenced from blood CD8+ and CD4+ T cells. Included as multiple sclerosis controls were treatment-naive patients who had stable or active relapsing-remitting disease. Study-level points and caveats: TCR sequencing and HLA analysis covered a relatively small number of individuals.

As concerns this clonotype: Its antigen is not identified.

Random-hexamer reverse transcription was applied to roughly 0.5 to 1 ug RNA. TCR beta CDR3 was amplified by immunoSEQ multiplex PCR. This amplification extended across 54 Vbeta and 13 Jbeta segments. One entry per CDR3 protein, called by TCRdb with MiXCR from the immunoSEQ multiplex PCR reads. The sample has around 280,000 distinct CDR3 sequences; approximately 90% are singletons. Sequencing was carried out using CD4+ T cells from PBMCs. The V gene is TRBV5-6, the J gene TRBJ2-7, with a possible D match to TRBD1 (6 bases). This receptor was identified in a human donor with multiple sclerosis. CDR3 amino acids: CASSAKFRTESYYEQYF. Here the CDR3 DNA reads TGTGCCAGCAGCGCGAAATTCAGGACAGAATCGTACTACGAGCAGTACTTC. Together with reference TRBV5-6 and TRBJ2-7, the CDR3 gives the full variable domain: DAGVTQSPTHLIKTRGQQVTLRCSPKSGHDTVSWYQQALGQGPQFIFQYYEEEERQRGNFPDRFSGHQFPNYSSELNVNALLLGDSALYLCASSAKFRTESYYEQYFGPGTRLTVT.